This T cell receptor beta chain was sequenced in a study of response to subunit inactivated influenza vaccine. Study conclusions and caveats: Authors suggested each seasonal flu vaccination may recruit only limited numbers of new T cells.

From the RT-PCR reads, TCRdb called clonotypes with MiXCR, one entry per CDR3 protein. In the table there are roughly 700,000 distinct CDR3 sequences, approximately 15% of which are singletons. The CDR3 has 15 amino acids. From germline, CDR1 is DFQATT and CDR2 SNEGSKA (reference sequence). The germline V and J ends were trimmed by 1 base and 5 bases, with 15 bases remaining between them. This clonotype was recorded a few times. What it recognizes is unknown. The chain recombines TRBV20-1 with TRBJ2-1; no clear D gene. The source material was PBMCs from blood, sampled around 14 days before vaccination. The source is a man in his fifties who received an inactivated influenza vaccine. Here the CDR3 DNA reads TGCAGTGCTAGAGTCGAAGATCCCTGGGACAATGAGCAGTTCTTC. It encodes CSARVEDPWDNEQFF.